Listed below are T cell receptor beta chains from one sample, sequenced in a study of blood T cell repertoires in COVID-19. Using immunoSEQ multiplex PCR, the repertoire was profiled, and TCRdb retains in-frame clones only, with some absent. This sample yields about 60,000 clones, of which 90% are seen a single time; about 13% belongs to the top ten. Sequenced input: peripheral blood. These receptors were obtained from a man in his sixties with active COVID-19. Both conserved end residues are part of each CDR3. The order of the fields is clone size, D gene, J gene, V gene, CDR3 protein, CDR3 DNA. The D gene is left open where the match is weak. Clone size is shown for a subset of rows, as once, few, many or a class of expanded clone.

clone size: few; D gene: -; J gene: TRBJ2-7; V gene: TRBV10-3; CDR3 protein: CAISGMGSVTYEQYF; CDR3 DNA: TGTGCCATCAGTGGTATGGGCAGTGTAACCTACGAGCAGTACTTC
clone size: -; D gene: -; J gene: TRBJ2-3; V gene: TRBV5-1; CDR3 protein: CASSLDRGTDTQYF; CDR3 DNA: TGCGCCAGCAGCTTGGATCGGGGTACAGATACGCAGTATTTT
clone size: -; D gene: TRBD1; J gene: TRBJ1-4; V gene: TRBV5-8; CDR3 protein: CASSLHRTGAVTEDKLFF; CDR3 DNA: TGTGCCAGCAGCCTCCACAGGACAGGGGCAGTCACAGAGGATAAACTGTTTTTT
clone size: -; D gene: -; J gene: TRBJ1-2; V gene: TRBV28; CDR3 protein: CASSFGGAPMGYTF; CDR3 DNA: TGTGCCAGCAGTTTTGGGGGGGCCCCAATGGGCTACACCTTC
clone size: -; D gene: TRBD1; J gene: TRBJ1-2; V gene: TRBV28; CDR3 protein: CASHWTGDAYGYTF; CDR3 DNA: TGTGCCAGTCATTGGACAGGGGATGCCTATGGCTACACCTTC
clone size: -; D gene: TRBD1; J gene: TRBJ2-5; V gene: TRBV5-1; CDR3 protein: CASSLWGQGTETQYF; CDR3 DNA: TGCGCCAGCAGCTTGTGGGGACAGGGGACAGAGACCCAGTACTTC
clone size: -; D gene: TRBD2; J gene: TRBJ2-1; V gene: TRBV6-2/TRBV6-3; CDR3 protein: CASSYVAGSGGSSYNEQFF; CDR3 DNA: TGTGCCAGCAGTTACGTCGCTGGTAGCGGGGGTTCTTCCTACAATGAGCAGTTCTTC
clone size: -; D gene: -; J gene: TRBJ1-1; V gene: TRBV6-5; CDR3 protein: CASSDRPTQEAFF; CDR3 DNA: TGTGCCAGCAGCGACAGGCCAACCCAAGAAGCTTTCTTT
clone size: -; D gene: TRBD2; J gene: TRBJ2-3; V gene: TRBV4-1; CDR3 protein: CASSPERGSTDTQYF; CDR3 DNA: TGCGCCAGCAGCCCGGAGCGGGGAAGCACAGATACGCAGTATTTT
clone size: -; D gene: TRBD1; J gene: TRBJ1-3; V gene: TRBV19; CDR3 protein: CASSEDRSYSGNTIYF; CDR3 DNA: TGTGCCAGTAGCGAGGACAGGTCCTACTCTGGAAACACCATATATTTT
clone size: -; D gene: -; J gene: TRBJ1-1; V gene: TRBV3-1/TRBV3-2; CDR3 protein: CASSPYTNTEAFF; CDR3 DNA: TGTGCCAGCAGCCCATACACGAACACTGAAGCTTTCTTT
clone size: -; D gene: TRBD1; J gene: TRBJ2-7; V gene: TRBV6-5; CDR3 protein: CASSSDRVTYEQYF; CDR3 DNA: TGTGCCAGCAGTTCCGACAGGGTGACCTACGAGCAGTACTTC
clone size: few; D gene: -; J gene: TRBJ2-7; V gene: TRBV2; CDR3 protein: CATLRAQMLASWDEQYF; CDR3 DNA: TGTGCCACCCTACGTGCTCAAATGCTAGCGTCCTGGGACGAGCAGTACTTC
clone size: -; D gene: -; J gene: TRBJ2-5; V gene: TRBV6-5; CDR3 protein: CARACGAETQYF; CDR3 DNA: TGTGCCCGCGCGTGTGGGGCAGAGACCCAGTACTTC
clone size: few; D gene: TRBD2; J gene: TRBJ2-1; V gene: TRBV19; CDR3 protein: CASSIDGLAGHNEQFF; CDR3 DNA: TGTGCCAGTAGTATAGATGGGCTAGCGGGACATAATGAGCAGTTCTTC
clone size: once; D gene: -; J gene: TRBJ1-1; V gene: TRBV7-9; CDR3 protein: CASSPSGTEAFF; CDR3 DNA: TGTGCCAGCAGCCCATCCGGCACTGAAGCTTTCTTT
clone size: -; D gene: TRBD2; J gene: TRBJ2-7; V gene: TRBV27; CDR3 protein: CASSFRLAGEGPPYEQYF; CDR3 DNA: TGTGCCAGCAGTTTCCGGCTAGCGGGAGAGGGGCCTCCCTACGAGCAGTACTTC
clone size: once; D gene: TRBD2; J gene: TRBJ2-7; V gene: TRBV2; CDR3 protein: CASNPPGASGRYEQYF; CDR3 DNA: TGTGCCAGCAACCCCCCCGGAGCTAGCGGGAGATACGAGCAGTACTTC
clone size: -; D gene: TRBD2; J gene: TRBJ2-2; V gene: TRBV19; CDR3 protein: CASSMGLVTLWDTGELFF; CDR3 DNA: TGTGCCAGTAGTATGGGACTAGTAACTCTCTGGGACACCGGGGAGCTGTTTTTT
clone size: -; D gene: -; J gene: TRBJ2-7; V gene: TRBV6-5; CDR3 protein: CASSYSENYEQYF; CDR3 DNA: TGTGCCAGCAGTTACTCGGAGAACTACGAGCAGTACTTC
clone size: -; D gene: -; J gene: TRBJ1-4; V gene: TRBV9; CDR3 protein: CASSVTSTNEKLFF; CDR3 DNA: TGTGCCAGCAGCGTGACATCAACTAATGAAAAACTGTTTTTT
clone size: -; D gene: TRBD1; J gene: TRBJ2-4; V gene: TRBV10-3; CDR3 protein: CAIATGQKNIQYF; CDR3 DNA: TGTGCCATCGCGACAGGGCAGAAAAACATTCAGTACTTC
clone size: -; D gene: -; J gene: TRBJ2-7; V gene: TRBV6-1; CDR3 protein: CASSDVRTRRPYEQYF; CDR3 DNA: TGTGCCAGCAGTGATGTGAGAACTAGACGTCCCTACGAGCAGTACTTC
clone size: -; D gene: -; J gene: TRBJ1-5; V gene: TRBV3-1/TRBV3-2; CDR3 protein: CASSRGGDSNQPQHF; CDR3 DNA: TGTGCCAGCAGCCGCGGGGGGGATAGCAATCAGCCCCAGCATTTT
clone size: -; D gene: TRBD1; J gene: TRBJ1-4; V gene: TRBV6-6; CDR3 protein: CASSYGQASREKLFF; CDR3 DNA: TGTGCCAGCAGTTATGGACAGGCCTCGAGGGAAAAACTGTTTTTT
clone size: -; D gene: -; J gene: TRBJ2-2; V gene: TRBV24-1; CDR3 protein: CATSGSLVNTGELFF; CDR3 DNA: TGTGCCACCAGTGGATCCCTAGTTAACACCGGGGAGCTGTTTTTT
clone size: -; D gene: -; J gene: TRBJ2-3; V gene: TRBV5-1; CDR3 protein: CASSLAVGVRTDTQYF; CDR3 DNA: TGCGCCAGCAGCTTGGCAGTCGGGGTGCGAACAGATACGCAGTATTTT
clone size: -; D gene: TRBD2; J gene: TRBJ2-2; V gene: TRBV30; CDR3 protein: CAWSSTPPRGGGGGTGELFF; CDR3 DNA: TGTGCCTGGAGCTCCACACCCCCCCGTGGCGGGGGAGGAGGCACCGGGGAGCTGTTTTTT
clone size: -; D gene: TRBD1; J gene: TRBJ2-3; V gene: TRBV7-3; CDR3 protein: CASSLEQGAIDTQYF; CDR3 DNA: TGTGCCAGCAGCTTAGAGCAGGGGGCAATAGATACGCAGTATTTT
clone size: -; D gene: -; J gene: TRBJ2-7; V gene: TRBV4-1; CDR3 protein: CASSQLGGLGQYF; CDR3 DNA: TGCGCCAGCAGCCAACTGGGGGGGCTTGGGCAGTACTTC
clone size: -; D gene: TRBD2; J gene: TRBJ2-7; V gene: TRBV7-3; CDR3 protein: CASSLAGGPHEQYF; CDR3 DNA: TGTGCCAGCAGTCTAGCGGGGGGGCCTCACGAGCAGTACTTC
clone size: -; D gene: TRBD1; J gene: TRBJ1-1; V gene: TRBV5-1; CDR3 protein: CASSGGDRVLSEAFF; CDR3 DNA: TGCGCCAGCAGCGGCGGGGACAGGGTCTTGTCTGAAGCTTTCTTT
clone size: -; D gene: -; J gene: TRBJ2-7; V gene: TRBV30; CDR3 protein: CAWSSRGSVYEQYF; CDR3 DNA: TGTGCCTGGAGTTCTAGGGGGAGTGTCTACGAGCAGTACTTC
clone size: -; D gene: -; J gene: TRBJ2-3; V gene: TRBV9; CDR3 protein: CASSVAGGRPSDTQYF; CDR3 DNA: TGTGCCAGCAGCGTAGCAGGGGGGAGGCCCTCAGATACGCAGTATTTT
clone size: once; D gene: TRBD1; J gene: TRBJ1-6; V gene: TRBV28; CDR3 protein: CASRPGTGSSPLHF; CDR3 DNA: TGTGCCAGCAGACCAGGGACAGGTAGTTCACCCCTCCACTTT
clone size: -; D gene: TRBD2; J gene: TRBJ2-3; V gene: TRBV5-1; CDR3 protein: CASMLAGGSTDTQYF; CDR3 DNA: TGCGCCAGCATGTTAGCGGGGGGTTCCACAGATACGCAGTATTTT
clone size: -; D gene: -; J gene: TRBJ2-2; V gene: TRBV28; CDR3 protein: CASSPTGQNTGELFF; CDR3 DNA: TGTGCCAGCAGTCCGACGGGACAAAACACCGGGGAGCTGTTTTTT
clone size: -; D gene: -; J gene: TRBJ1-5; V gene: TRBV2; CDR3 protein: CASSETGWDNQPQHF; CDR3 DNA: TGTGCCAGCAGTGAAACAGGGTGGGACAATCAGCCCCAGCATTTT
clone size: -; D gene: TRBD2; J gene: TRBJ2-7; V gene: TRBV5-1; CDR3 protein: CASSLTGGTSYEQYF; CDR3 DNA: TGCGCCAGCAGCTTGACGGGGGGGACATCCTACGAGCAGTACTTC
clone size: -; D gene: TRBD2; J gene: TRBJ2-7; V gene: TRBV5-1; CDR3 protein: CASSWGGLAYEQYF; CDR3 DNA: TGCGCCAGCAGCTGGGGGGGACTAGCCTACGAGCAGTACTTC
clone size: -; D gene: TRBD1; J gene: TRBJ2-1; V gene: TRBV4-1; CDR3 protein: CASSLKGGLDNEQFF; CDR3 DNA: TGCGCCAGCAGCCTCAAAGGGGGCCTGGACAATGAGCAGTTCTTC
clone size: -; D gene: TRBD1; J gene: TRBJ2-7; V gene: TRBV19; CDR3 protein: CASSPGQGLSYEQYF; CDR3 DNA: TGTGCCAGTAGTCCCGGACAGGGCCTCTCCTACGAGCAGTACTTC
clone size: -; D gene: TRBD1; J gene: TRBJ1-2; V gene: TRBV7-2; CDR3 protein: CASSYGTGGLRGYTF; CDR3 DNA: TGTGCCAGCAGCTATGGGACAGGGGGATTACGGGGCTACACCTTC
clone size: few; D gene: -; J gene: TRBJ2-2; V gene: TRBV5-6; CDR3 protein: CASSLGGTNTGELFF; CDR3 DNA: TGTGCCAGCAGCTTGGGAGGGACGAACACCGGGGAGCTGTTTTTT
clone size: -; D gene: -; J gene: TRBJ2-7; V gene: TRBV11-2; CDR3 protein: CASSLVLEGSYEQYF; CDR3 DNA: TGTGCCAGCAGCTTAGTTCTTGAGGGCTCCTACGAGCAGTACTTC
clone size: -; D gene: TRBD2; J gene: TRBJ2-1; V gene: TRBV10-3; CDR3 protein: CAISGSLAGAYNEQFF; CDR3 DNA: TGTGCCATCAGCGGCTCTTTAGCGGGGGCCTACAATGAGCAGTTCTTC
clone size: few; D gene: TRBD1; J gene: TRBJ2-7; V gene: TRBV3-1/TRBV3-2; CDR3 protein: CASSQVPGQGVYEQYF; CDR3 DNA: TGTGCCAGCAGCCAAGTGCCGGGACAGGGGGTGTACGAGCAGTACTTC